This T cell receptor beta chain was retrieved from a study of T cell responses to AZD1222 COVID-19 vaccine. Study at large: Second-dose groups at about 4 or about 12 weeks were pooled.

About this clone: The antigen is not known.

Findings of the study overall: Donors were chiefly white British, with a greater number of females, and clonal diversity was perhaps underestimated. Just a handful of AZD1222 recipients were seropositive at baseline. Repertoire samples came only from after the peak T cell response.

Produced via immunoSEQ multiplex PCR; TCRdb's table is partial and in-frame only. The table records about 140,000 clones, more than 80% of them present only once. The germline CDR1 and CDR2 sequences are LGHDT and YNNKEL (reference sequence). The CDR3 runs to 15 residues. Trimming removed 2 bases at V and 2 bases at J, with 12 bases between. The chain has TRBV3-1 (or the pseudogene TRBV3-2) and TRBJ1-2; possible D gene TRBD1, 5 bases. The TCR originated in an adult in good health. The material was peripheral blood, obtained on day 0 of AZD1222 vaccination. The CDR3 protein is CASSQRGRVNYGYTF. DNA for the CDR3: TGTGCCAGCAGCCAACGCGGCAGGGTAAACTATGGCTACACCTTC.